This TCR beta chain was found in a study of blood T cell repertoires in COVID-19. About the research overall: Collection of acute and convalescent COVID-19 samples took place in the United States, Italy and Spain. PBMCs, B-cell-depleted T cells, or T cells were the source of the cDNA or gDNA that made up the material.

In the authors' methods: For nucleated cells, counts were estimated from reference gene primer amplification. Here immunoSEQ multiplex PCR was the method, and the copy in TCRdb shows in-frame clones only, minus some. V and J calls and clone size are copied from that table; D and trimming were computed from the DNA. This sample has around 160,000 clones, with approximately 91% found just once. Sequencing input: peripheral blood. The TCR originated in a human donor in a cohort sampled during active COVID-19.

CDR3 in amino acids: CATGTSGRGTYNEQFF. The CDR3 DNA follows: TGTGCCACCGGGACTAGCGGGAGGGGGACCTACAATGAGCAGTTCTTC. The rearrangement joins TRBV24-1 to TRBJ2-1; 16 positions agree with TRBD2. Losses at the gene ends were 9 bases for V and 2 bases for J; bases not matched to a gene: 3. The CDR3 sequence is 16 residues long. Germline-derived CDR1 and CDR2 are KGHDR and SFDVKD.